This entry lists 26 T cell receptor beta chains sequenced from one sample in a study of blood T cell repertoires in COVID-19. TCRdb keeps only in-frame clones here, not all; method: immunoSEQ multiplex PCR. Of about 150,000 clones in the sample, around 80% were seen once. What was sequenced was peripheral blood. These receptor sequences come from an older woman who had recovered from COVID-19.

This clone turned up a few times. The chain joins TRBV5-6 to TRBJ1-1; tentative D call: TRBD1 (5 bases). V gave up 1 base and J gave up 8 bases, with 12 bases separating them. CDR3 length: 13 residues. CDR1 SGHDT and CDR2 YYEEEE come from the germline V gene. The CDR3 DNA reads as TGTGCCAGCAGCTTGCGGGGGGAGGGCGAAGCTTTCTTT. As protein: CASSLRGEGEAFF.

V gene TRBV18 combines with J gene TRBJ1-1; 8 bases match TRBD1. CDR1 KGHSH and CDR2 LQKENI come from the germline V gene. The CDR3 is 15 residues long. Germline trimming cut 0 bases from V and 10 bases from J; bases unmatched to any gene: 10. In DNA form, the CDR3 reads TGTGCCAGCTCACCACCGGACGGTTACAGGGGGGCAGCTTTCTTT. This translates into CASSPPDGYRGAAFF.

This clone was counted many times. V usage is TRBV28 and J usage is TRBJ2-1; a possible D gene is TRBD2 (6 bases). The CDR3 is 22 amino acids. Germline V gene lookup returns CDR1 MDHEN and CDR2 SYDVKM. V was clipped by 1 base and J by 2 bases, with 30 bases between them. CDR3 in DNA: TGTGCCAGCAGTTTATTAATGGGCGGGGCAGGGACTTTCCCCGATGCCTACAATGAGCAGTTCTTC. Translated, it gives CASSLLMGGAGTFPDAYNEQFF. The variable domain in full, with the rest retrieved from reference TRBV28 and TRBJ2-1, is DVKVTQSSRYLVKRTGEKVFLECVQDMDHENMFWYRQDPGLGLRLIYFSYDVKMKEKGDIPEGYSVSREKKERFSLILESASTNQTSMYLCASSLLMGGAGTFPDAYNEQFFGPGTRLTVL.

The CDR3 DNA follows: TGCGCCAGCACTCCGGGACTAGCGGTGAATGAGCAGTTCTTC. Translation: CASTPGLAVNEQFF. The genes are TRBV5-1 and TRBJ2-1; 11 bases fit TRBD2. Germline CDR1 SGHRS, CDR2 YFSETQ. Trimming at V came to 6 bases and at J to 7 bases, leaving 6 bases not matched to a gene. The CDR3 length is 14 residues.

The CDR3 DNA sequence: TGCGCCAGCAGCTTGGGGGACTTAGCCTACAATGAGCAGTTCTTC. It codes for CASSLGDLAYNEQFF. This chain links TRBV5-1 with TRBJ2-1; tentative D call: TRBD2 (6 bases). The CDR3 covers 15 residues. Deletions cut 0 bases from V and 2 bases from J, with 9 bases between. Germline V gives CDR1 SGHRS, CDR2 YFSETQ.

In DNA form, the CDR3 reads TGTGCCAGTAGTATTTCCGGAAAACTGTTTTTT. This translates into CASSISGKLFF. The V gene is TRBV19, the J gene TRBJ1-4; no clear D. Germline V gene data show CDR1 as LNHDA and CDR2 as SQIVND (reference sequence). Trimming shortened V by 3 bases and J by 10 bases, and 6 bases separated the two germline ends. The CDR3 runs 11 residues.

This chain joins TRBV29-1 and TRBJ1-1, with 8 nucleotides matching TRBD1. The CDR3 is 14 amino acids. The V segment lost 3 bases and the J segment 1 base; nucleotides outside the gene matches: 4. Germline-derived CDR1 and CDR2 are SQVTM and ANQGSEA. In DNA, the CDR3 is TGCAGCGTTGAGAACAGGGGGAAGAACACTGAAGCTTTCTTT. This gives the protein CSVENRGKNTEAFF.

This chain joins TRBV15 and TRBJ2-5; 9 bases map to TRBD2. Germline assignment: CDR1 LNHNV and CDR2 YYDKDF (reference sequence). J gave up 7 bases and V 5 bases, and 8 bases lay outside the gene matches. This CDR3 is 14 amino acids long. The CDR3 reads CATSAGTAGGTQYF. The DNA of the CDR3 is TGTGCCACCAGCGCCGGCACAGCGGGGGGGACCCAGTACTTC. The whole variable domain, remainder taken from reference TRBV15 and TRBJ2-5, is DAMVIQNPRYQVTQFGKPVTLSCSQTLNHNVMYWYQQKSSQAPKLLFHYYDKDFNNEADTPDNFQSRRPNTSFCFLDIRSPGLGDTAMYLCATSAGTAGGTQYFGPGTRLLVL.

The sample holds a few counts of this clone. The chain links TRBV10-2 to TRBJ1-3; D not resolved. The germline V gene encodes CDR1 WSHSY and CDR2 SAAADI. V was shortened by 10 bases and J by 5 bases, with 21 bases between the two germline ends. This CDR3 has 15 residues. The CDR3 region is CATQDPGRDRNTIYF. In DNA, the CDR3 is TGCGCCACCCAAGACCCGGGGAGAGATAGAAACACCATATATTTT.

As concerns this clone: One base away lies a much larger clone, so this may be a sequencing read error. Other DNA sequences in the sample encode the same CDR3. DNA of the CDR3: TGTGCCAGCAGCTTGCGGGAGACCCAGTACTTC. It translates to CASSLRETQYF. The chain joins TRBV13 to TRBJ2-5; D not certain. The CDR3 has 11 amino acids. CDR1 is PRHDT and CDR2 is FYEKMQ in the germline V gene (reference sequence). V was cut by 3 bases and J by 5 bases, with 4 bases left in between.

The chain couples TRBV19 to TRBJ1-2; the match to TRBD1 covers 8 bases. The CDR3 consists of 15 residues. Germline CDR1 LNHDA, CDR2 SQIVND (reference sequence). The V segment lost 5 bases and the J segment 4 bases; nucleotides outside the gene matches: 9. This CDR3 is CASSASGGGSYGYTF. CDR3 DNA: TGTGCCAGTAGTGCCTCAGGGGGCGGCAGCTATGGCTACACCTTC.

J is TRBJ2-1 and V is TRBV19; 11 nucleotides agree with TRBD2. The J segment lost 3 bases and the V segment lost 6 bases, leaving 1 base of the junction unmatched. Germline CDR1 and CDR2: LNHDA and SQIVND (reference sequence). CDR3 length: 14 residues. Here the CDR3 DNA reads TGTGCCAGTAGGGGACTAGCGGACTACAATGAGCAGTTCTTC. Its translation is CASRGLADYNEQFF.

This clone came up once. This sequence joins TRBV3-1 (or the pseudogene TRBV3-2) and TRBJ1-1; D is perhaps TRBD1 (6 bases). The V and J ends lost 1 base and 11 bases respectively, with 11 bases between them. Germline V lookup: CDR1 LGHDT, CDR2 YNNKEL (reference sequence). This CDR3 is 12 amino acids long. CDR3 sequence: CASSQGGPQAFF. In nucleotides, the CDR3 is TGTGCCAGCAGCCAAGGGGGGCCTCAGGCTTTCTTT.

This clone has more than one count but fewer than ten. This chain links TRBV13 with TRBJ2-3; 13 bases are a match to TRBD2. In germline, CDR1 is PRHDT, CDR2 FYEKMQ (reference sequence). V was pared by 1 base and J by 2 bases, with 6 bases of the junction left unmatched. The CDR3 length is 18 residues. CDR3 sequence: CASSLVLGLAGLTDTQYF. CDR3 nucleotide sequence: TGTGCCAGCAGCTTAGTTTTGGGACTAGCGGGGCTCACAGATACGCAGTATTTT.

The rearrangement uses TRBV7-9 and TRBJ1-2; no definite D call. CDR1 is SEHNR and CDR2 is FQNEAQ in the germline V gene (reference sequence). V was clipped by 5 bases and J by 8 bases, with 21 bases between them. The CDR3 totals 15 residues. CDR3 nucleotide sequence: TGTGCCAGCAGCCGGGGAGGCGAGGCGCCTGGGGGCTACACCTTC. Its translation is CASSRGGEAPGGYTF.

There are a few counts of this clone. The genes are TRBV7-9 and TRBJ1-4; D remains unclear. CDR3 size: 16 residues. CDR1 SEHNR and CDR2 FQNEAQ come from the germline V gene (reference sequence). Trimming pared 5 bases from V and 0 bases from J, leaving 13 bases between. In DNA form, the CDR3 reads TGTGCCAGCAGCCCCTGGGCATCAGCAACTAATGAAAAACTGTTTTTT. Translation: CASSPWASATNEKLFF.

The chain has TRBV30 and TRBJ2-2, with D maybe TRBD1 (5 bases). The CDR3 length is 13 residues. Trimming took 3 bases from V and 7 from J, leaving 12 bases between them. Germline CDR1 and CDR2: GTSNPN and SVGIG (reference sequence). The CDR3 here is CAWRGLGYGELFF. As DNA, the CDR3 is TGTGCCTGGAGGGGGCTGGGATACGGGGAGCTGTTTTTT. The complete variable domain, with remaining parts taken from reference TRBV30 and TRBJ2-2, reads SQTIHQWPATLVQPVGSPLSLECTVEGTSNPNLYWYRQAAGRGLQLLFYSVGIGQISSEVPQNLSASRPQDRQFILSSKKLLLSDSGFYLCAWRGLGYGELFFGEGSRLTVL.

This clone was counted a few times. The V and J genes are TRBV5-6 and TRBJ2-1; D is undetermined. Germline loops: CDR1 SGHDT, CDR2 YYEEEE. V was shortened by 4 bases and J by 8 bases, with 16 bases between the two germline ends. The CDR3 is 14 residues long. DNA for the CDR3: TGTGCCAGCAGCCCTTTGAGCCAGGTCTATGAGCAGTTCTTC. Translating gives CASSPLSQVYEQFF.

DNA of the CDR3: TGTGCCAGCAGCGTAACAGATAGCAATCAGCCCCAGCATTTT. Translation: CASSVTDSNQPQHF. The chain combines TRBV6-5 with TRBJ1-5, with no clear D. The CDR3 has 14 residues. Trimming cost V 6 bases and J 0 bases, with 9 bases left between them. Germline CDR1 is MNHEY and CDR2 is SVGAGI.

V gene TRBV7-2 combines with J gene TRBJ1-1, with D perhaps TRBD1 (5 bases). This CDR3 has 13 residues. Trimming removed 6 bases from V and 6 bases from J, with 14 bases in between. Germline V CDR1 and CDR2: SGHTA, FQGNSA. In DNA form, the CDR3 reads TGTGCCAGCAGGCCAGGGTGGTCAGCTGAAGCTTTCTTT. Translation: CASRPGWSAEAFF.

V and J are TRBV4-1 and TRBJ2-2; maybe TRBD1 (6 bases). CDR1 is MGHRA and CDR2 is YSYEKL in the germline V gene. V gave up 4 bases and J gave up 3 bases, with 15 bases separating them. The CDR3 spans 16 residues. CDR3 DNA: TGCGCCAGCAGCCCCGATACAGGGTTGGACACCGGGGAGCTGTTTTTT. It yields the protein CASSPDTGLDTGELFF.

This chain connects TRBV7-3 to TRBJ1-1; TRBD1 matches 9 bases. The V and J ends lost 0 bases and 1 base, in that order; junction bases with no gene match: 6. Germline loops: CDR1 SGHTA, CDR2 FQGTGA. The CDR3 runs 17 residues. The CDR3 DNA reads TGTGCCAGCAGCTTAACCCCCACGGGACAGGGGAACACTGAAGCTTTCTTT. Translated: CASSLTPTGQGNTEAFF.

The chain is built from TRBV5-4 and TRBJ2-1; maybe TRBD2 (7 bases). V was shortened by 4 bases and J by 7 bases, with 21 bases between the two germline ends. Germline CDR1 reads SGHNT; CDR2 reads YYREEE (reference sequence). This CDR3 has 16 residues. CDR3 sequence reads: CASSPPGRGRQNEQFF. CDR3 bases: TGTGCCAGCAGCCCCCCAGGGCGGGGGCGCCAAAATGAGCAGTTCTTC. Full variable domain (missing parts from reference TRBV5-4 and TRBJ2-1): ETGVTQSPTHLIKTRGQQVTLRCSSQSGHNTVSWYQQALGQGPQFIFQYYREEENGRGNFPPRFSGLQFPNYSSELNVNALELDDSALYLCASSPPGRGRQNEQFFGPGTRLTVL.

The V gene is TRBV9, the J gene TRBJ2-7; maybe TRBD2 (7 bases). V dropped 7 bases and J dropped 2 bases, with 13 bases sitting between them. The CDR3 is 13 residues long. CDR1 and CDR2 from the germline V gene are SGDLS and YYNGEE. In nucleotides, the CDR3 is TGTGCCAGCGGGGGGGGCCACCCCTACGAGCAGTACTTC. Translation: CASGGGHPYEQYF. Combining the CDR3 with reference TRBV9 and TRBJ2-7 gives the whole variable domain DSGVTQTPKHLITATGQRVTLRCSPRSGDLSVYWYQQSLDQGLQFLIQYYNGEERAKGNILERFSAQQFPDLHSELNLSSLELGDSALYFCASGGGHPYEQYFGPGTRLTVT.

The chain couples TRBV2 to TRBJ2-7; D gene ambiguous. CDR1 is SNHLY and CDR2 is FYNNEI in the germline V gene. The CDR3 sequence is 12 residues long. V lost 3 bases and J 2 bases, leaving 5 bases between the germline ends. The CDR3 DNA is TGTGCCAGCAGTGAGACTCCCTACGAGCAGTACTTC. Its translation is CASSETPYEQYF. Filled out from reference TRBV2 and TRBJ2-7, the complete variable domain reads EPEVTQTPSHQVTQMGQEVILRCVPISNHLYFYWYRQILGQKVEFLVSFYNNEISEKSEIFDDQFSVERPDGSNFTLKIRSTKLEDSAMYFCASSETPYEQYFGPGTRLTVT.

This chain uses TRBV28 with TRBJ2-1; 14 nucleotides align to TRBD2. V trimming: 5 bases; J trimming: 11 bases; junction bases outside the gene matches: 8. Germline-derived CDR1 and CDR2 are MDHEN and SYDVKM. This CDR3 spans 15 amino acids. CDR3 region: CASSPPGTSGRQQFF. The CDR3 region has the DNA TGTGCCAGCAGTCCCCCCGGGACTAGCGGGAGACAGCAGTTCTTC.